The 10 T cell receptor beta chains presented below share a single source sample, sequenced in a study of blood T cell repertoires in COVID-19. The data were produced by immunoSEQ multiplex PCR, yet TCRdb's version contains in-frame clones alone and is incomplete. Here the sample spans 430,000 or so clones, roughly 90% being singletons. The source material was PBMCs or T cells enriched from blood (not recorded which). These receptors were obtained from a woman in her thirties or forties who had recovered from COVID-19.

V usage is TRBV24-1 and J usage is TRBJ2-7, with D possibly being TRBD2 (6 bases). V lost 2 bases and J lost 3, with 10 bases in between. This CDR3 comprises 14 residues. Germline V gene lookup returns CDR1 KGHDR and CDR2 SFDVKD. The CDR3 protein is CATSDWGDGYEQYF. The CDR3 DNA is TGTGCCACCAGTGATTGGGGGGACGGCTACGAGCAGTACTTC.

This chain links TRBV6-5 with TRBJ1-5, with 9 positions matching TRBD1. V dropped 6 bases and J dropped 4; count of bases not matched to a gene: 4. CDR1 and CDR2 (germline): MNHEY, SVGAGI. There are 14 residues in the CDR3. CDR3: CASRAGTGNQPQHF. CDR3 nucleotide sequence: TGTGCCAGCAGGGCCGGGACAGGGAATCAGCCCCAGCATTTT.

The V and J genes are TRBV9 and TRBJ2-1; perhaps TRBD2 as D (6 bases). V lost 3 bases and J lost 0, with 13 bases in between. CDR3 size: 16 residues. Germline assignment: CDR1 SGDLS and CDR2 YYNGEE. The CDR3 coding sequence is TGTGCCAGCAGCGCGACCGGGGGTTACTCCTACAATGAGCAGTTCTTC. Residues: CASSATGGYSYNEQFF.

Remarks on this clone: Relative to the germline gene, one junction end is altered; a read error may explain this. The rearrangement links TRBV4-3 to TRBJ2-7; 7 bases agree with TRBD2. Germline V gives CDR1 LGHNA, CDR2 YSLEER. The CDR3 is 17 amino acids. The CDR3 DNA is TGCGCCAGCAGCAAAGAAAGGGGTCTAGCGGTAGTCTACGAGCAGTACTTC. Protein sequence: CASSKERGLAVVYEQYF.

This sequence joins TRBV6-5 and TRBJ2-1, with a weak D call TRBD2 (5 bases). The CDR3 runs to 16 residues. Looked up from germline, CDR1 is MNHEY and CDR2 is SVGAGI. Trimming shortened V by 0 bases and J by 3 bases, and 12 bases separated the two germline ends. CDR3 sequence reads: CASSYSLRTHYNEQFF. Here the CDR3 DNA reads TGTGCCAGCAGTTACTCGTTGAGGACTCACTACAATGAGCAGTTCTTC.

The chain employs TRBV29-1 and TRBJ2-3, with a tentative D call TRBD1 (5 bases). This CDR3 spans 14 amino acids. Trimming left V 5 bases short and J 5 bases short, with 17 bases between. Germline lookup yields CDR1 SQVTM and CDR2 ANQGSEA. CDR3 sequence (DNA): TGCAGCGTTTGGGGCACAGGACCTAGAGATACGCAGTATTTT. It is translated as CSVWGTGPRDTQYF.

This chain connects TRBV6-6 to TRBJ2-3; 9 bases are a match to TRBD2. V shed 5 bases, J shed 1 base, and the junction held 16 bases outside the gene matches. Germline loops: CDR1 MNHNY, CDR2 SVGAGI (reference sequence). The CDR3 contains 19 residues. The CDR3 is CASSPRGRGRVRGTDTQYF. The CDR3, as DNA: TGTGCCAGCAGTCCCCGGGGGCGCGGGAGGGTTCGCGGCACAGATACGCAGTATTTT.

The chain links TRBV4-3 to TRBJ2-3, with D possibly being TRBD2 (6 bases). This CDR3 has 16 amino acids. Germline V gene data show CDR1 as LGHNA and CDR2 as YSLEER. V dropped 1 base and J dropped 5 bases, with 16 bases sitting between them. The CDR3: CASSQVGGGSRDTQYF. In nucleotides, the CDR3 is TGCGCCAGCAGCCAAGTTGGTGGGGGGTCCAGAGATACGCAGTATTTT.

Here the CDR3 DNA reads TGTGCCAGTAGGCGGGCAGGCGACTCTGGAAACACCATATATTTT. It specifies CASRRAGDSGNTIYF. This rearrangement joins TRBV19 to TRBJ1-3; D unresolved. Germline loops: CDR1 LNHDA, CDR2 SQIVND (reference sequence). Between the trimmed V and J ends, which lost 6 bases and 0 bases, there was a span of 12 bases. The CDR3 loop spans 15 amino acids.

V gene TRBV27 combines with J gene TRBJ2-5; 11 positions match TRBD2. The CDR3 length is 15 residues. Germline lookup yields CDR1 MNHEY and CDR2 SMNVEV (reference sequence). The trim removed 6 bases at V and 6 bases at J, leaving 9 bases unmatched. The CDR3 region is CASSPLAGGEKTQYF. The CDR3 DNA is TGTGCCAGCAGCCCCCTAGCGGGAGGCGAGAAGACCCAGTACTTC.